The rows below give T cell receptor beta chains drawn from one sample of a study of regulatory and conventional T cells in RAG deficiency. The method was immunoSEQ multiplex PCR; TCRdb's version includes in-frame clones alone and lacks a portion of them. The sample yields roughly 28,000 clones, nearly 95% seen once. The same data also contributed to another study, on regulatory T cells.

The sample consisted of CD25- CD4+ T cells sorted from blood. The receptors come from a human donor in good health. Each CDR3 is given with its conserved first and last residue.

j_gene	v_gene	CDR3aa
TRBJ1-1	TRBV6-1	CASSEARAGKAFF
TRBJ2-2	TRBV5-4	CASSFGLSSTGELFF
TRBJ2-1	TRBV15	CATSGLRRPSGYNEQFF
TRBJ2-7	TRBV5-6	CASSRGNRHEQYF
TRBJ2-7	TRBV29-1	CSVTGLFYEQYF
TRBJ1-6	TRBV19	CASSPLVFSYNSPLHF
TRBJ2-7	TRBV5-1	CASHNAQGSYEQYF
TRBJ2-2	TRBV6-1	CASRGTRDTGELFF
TRBJ2-5	TRBV7-2	CASSPHGVVGASETQYF
TRBJ2-1	TRBV20-1	CSAHLRDRQFF
TRBJ2-3	TRBV19	CASSIGGAVSTDTQYF
TRBJ2-7	TRBV10-1	CASSAALAGGNYEQYF
TRBJ2-2	TRBV11-3	CASSWGQGNTGELFF
TRBJ1-6	TRBV19	CASSTRGSRENSPLHF
TRBJ2-5	TRBV10-3	CAISEGQGISKETQYF
TRBJ2-2	TRBV6-5	CASRQGRAGELFF
TRBJ1-5	TRBV5-8	CASSSNWGQSSNQPQHF
TRBJ2-6	TRBV4-2	CASRTGGSGANVLTF